This is a list of T cell receptor beta chains from one sample in a study of CD8 T cells in ankylosing spondylitis. TCRdb used MiXCR to reprocess the 5' RACE reads, holding one entry per CDR3 protein. The data contain roughly 230,000 distinct CDR3 sequences, 15% to 20% of them singletons. Sequencing input: blood, either unsorted or a sorted T cell fraction (not recorded which). These receptor sequences come from a male donor with ankylosing spondylitis or in good health (not recorded which). The CDR3 runs from the conserved cysteine through the conserved F or W. Fields, in order: J gene, clone size, V gene, D gene, CDR3 DNA, CDR3 protein. The D gene is left open where the match is weak. Size is omitted from some rows. Given values are once, few, many or a class for expanded clones.

TRBJ2-7 | many | TRBV6-2/TRBV6-3 | - | TGTGCCAGCAGTTATTCCCAAACTAGAACCTACGAGCAGTACTTC | CASSYSQTRTYEQYF
TRBJ2-1 | - | TRBV12-3/TRBV12-4 | TRBD2 | TGTGCCAGCAGCCCCCTTGACAGCGGGAGGAGTAATGAGCAGTTCTTC | CASSPLDSGRSNEQFF
TRBJ2-5 | - | TRBV15 | - | TGTGCCACCAGCAGAGATCTAGGGATTGAGACCCAGTACTTC | CATSRDLGIETQYF
TRBJ2-7 | - | TRBV12-3/TRBV12-4 | - | TGTGCCAGCAGTTTGGGGGGCATTGGTGGCGAGCAGTACTTC | CASSLGGIGGEQYF
TRBJ2-3 | few | TRBV4-1 | - | TGCGCCAGCAGCCAGTCTGCGAGGCCATCGATCTACACAGATACGCAGTATTTT | CASSQSARPSIYTDTQYF
TRBJ2-7 | few | TRBV29-1 | TRBD2 | TGCAGCGTTGAAGATCGATCCCTAGCGGGAGGCTACGAGCAGTACTTC | CSVEDRSLAGGYEQYF
TRBJ2-2 | few | TRBV20-1 | - | TGCAGTGCTAGCGGGGGCGGGGAGCTGTTTTTT | CSASGGGELFF
TRBJ1-1 | many | TRBV6-1 | - | TGTGCCAGCAGCGAAGACGAGCTGAACACTGAAGCTTTCTTT | CASSEDELNTEAFF
TRBJ2-3 | many | TRBV5-1 | TRBD2 | TGCGCCAGCAGCTTGGCATTAGCGGGAGAAACGGAACGAGATACGCAGTATTTT | CASSLALAGETERDTQYF
TRBJ1-1 | few | TRBV7-3 | - | TGTGCCAGCAGCTTAATCCGGGGTGAAGCTTTCTTT | CASSLIRGEAFF
TRBJ2-7 | - | TRBV20-1 | - | TGCAGTGCTAGTTTGGTGGGGGAGCAGTACTTC | CSASLVGEQYF
TRBJ2-7 | once | TRBV7-9 | TRBD2 | TGTGCCAGCAGCTCAGGGACTAGCGGAAAACCTTACGAGCAGTACTTC | CASSSGTSGKPYEQYF
TRBJ2-7 | many | TRBV6-5 | TRBD1 | TGTGCCAGCAGTTACCGGGACAGGAGCTCCTACGAGCAGTACTTC | CASSYRDRSSYEQYF
TRBJ1-1 | - | TRBV4-3 | - | TGCGCCAGCAGCCAAGGGGACCACCCGAACACTGAAGCTTTCTTT | CASSQGDHPNTEAFF
TRBJ2-2 | - | TRBV7-9 | - | TGTGCCAGCAGCTTAGTTTACGGGGAGCTGTTTTTT | CASSLVYGELFF
TRBJ2-1 | many | TRBV7-8 | TRBD1 | TGTGCCAGCAGCTTGTCCGGGACAGGGGCGTTCAATGAGCAGTTCTTC | CASSLSGTGAFNEQFF
TRBJ2-7 | many | TRBV7-9 | - | TGTGCCAGCAGCTTAGGAGCCGAGCAGTACTTC | CASSLGAEQYF
TRBJ2-7 | - | TRBV7-6 | - | TGTGCCAGCAGCAATTGGGACACGAGCTCCTACGAGCAGTACTTC | CASSNWDTSSYEQYF
TRBJ1-1 | - | TRBV4-1 | - | TGCGCCAGCAGCCAAGATGGGGAGGGGGACGGTGAAGCTTTCTTT | CASSQDGEGDGEAFF
TRBJ1-3 | - | TRBV9 | - | TGTGCCAGCAGCGTAAACCTCGGAAACACCATATATTTT | CASSVNLGNTIYF
TRBJ2-1 | - | TRBV10-3 | TRBD1 | TGTGCCATCGGATCCGGGACAGGGGCCTACAATGAGCAGTTCTTC | CAIGSGTGAYNEQFF
TRBJ1-1 | few | TRBV6-5 | TRBD1 | TGTGCCAGCAGCACAGGGGATAATGCTTTCTTT | CASSTGDNAFF
TRBJ2-1 | few | TRBV27 | TRBD1 | TGTGCCAGCAGTTGGGATAGGGGGCCCCTCAATGAGCAGTTCTTC | CASSWDRGPLNEQFF
TRBJ2-5 | - | TRBV25-1 | TRBD1 | TGTGCCAGCAGTGAAGGACAGGGGGCGGTGGAGACCCAGTACTTC | CASSEGQGAVETQYF